Reported below is one T cell receptor beta chain. The target antigen is unknown. The iRepertoire nested amplicon-rescue multiplex PCR amplified TCR alpha and beta CDR3s from RNA. MiXCR, applied by TCRdb to the multiplex PCR reads, yields one record per CDR3 protein. The table shows more than 100,000 distinct CDR3 sequences, with 25% to 30% occurring only once. The sample originates from a study of glioma-infiltrating T cells. Study results and limitations: Tissue-blood divergence was below expectation in non-neoplastic patients, above in gliomas. Only very few CDR3 sequences appeared in both tissue and blood.

V gave up 3 bases and J gave up 1 base, with 15 bases separating them. Germline V CDR1 and CDR2: DFQATT, SNEGSKA (reference sequence). CDR3 length: 15 amino acids. Sequences were obtained from glioma tissue, nonneoplastic brain tissue, or PBMCs (not recorded which). The receptor was isolated from a human donor with low-grade glioma or glioblastoma, undergoing nonglioma brain surgery, or in good health (not recorded which). The chain links TRBV20-1 to TRBJ1-1, with TRBD1 as a possible D gene (5 bases). The CDR3 sequence: CSASGLTGTNTEAFF. The CDR3 DNA reads TGCAGTGCTAGTGGACTCACAGGTACGAACACTGAAGCTTTCTTT.